A single TCR beta chain is shown here with its context. Its cognate antigen is unknown. The data belong to a study of shared clonotypes between healthy human individuals. The authors split each subset's genomic DNA evenly across several immunoSEQ plates. Some clones are missing from TCRdb's copy, which holds only in-frame ones; the method was immunoSEQ multiplex PCR. The top ten clones hold about 1.7% of a sample with about 2.1 million clones, around 95% of them seen once. V shed 5 bases, J shed 2 bases, and the junction held 13 bases outside the gene matches. The CDR3 covers 18 residues. The germline V gene encodes CDR1 PRHDT and CDR2 FYEKMQ (reference sequence). Study conclusions and caveats: Investigators collected only blood, and repertoires in tissues likely differ. Lower generation probabilities were found for non-shared clonotypes than for those shared by all four donors. Relative to memory subsets, naive subsets generally showed larger estimated richness.

As defined, naive CD8 cells were CD45RO-negative and positively selected for CCR7, with terminally differentiated effector memory CD45RA+ cells excluded. What was sequenced was naive CD8+ T cells from PBMCs. The receptor was isolated from a man aged 18 to 35 in good health. Some clones in this sample may be carry-over from other donors' samples. The chain recombines TRBV13 with TRBJ2-3, with TRBD1 identical over 10 bases. CDR3 sequence: CASSTNRGGQGTTDTQYF. The CDR3 DNA follows: TGTGCCAGCAGCACCAACCGCGGGGGACAGGGGACCACAGATACGCAGTATTTT.